These T cell receptor beta chains were read from a single sample in a study of OX40 agonist ivuxolimab in advanced cancers. Here immunoSEQ multiplex PCR was the method, and the copy in TCRdb shows in-frame clones only, minus some. Found here are some 40,000 clones, about 88% of them singletons; the top ten hold roughly 16%. Sample: CD4+ or CD8+ T cells sorted from blood, taken in a trial of the OX40 agonist ivuxolimab. These receptors came from an adult with an advanced solid tumor such as melanoma, head and neck, liver or kidney cancer. Each CDR3 is given with its conserved first and last residue. D genes are given only for firm matches. Some rows have no size entry. The others give once, few or many, or a class for an expanded clone.

cdr3_length: 12
d_call: -
clone_size: -
j_call: TRBJ2-7
v_call: TRBV7-6
cdr3_nt: TGTGCCAGCAGCCATGGGACCTACGAGCAGTACTTC
cdr3_aa: CASSHGTYEQYF

cdr3_length: 14
d_call: -
clone_size: medium-sized
j_call: TRBJ2-7
v_call: TRBV7-8
cdr3_nt: TGTGCCAGCAGCTACCAGGGATTTAGCTACGAGCAGTACTTC
cdr3_aa: CASSYQGFSYEQYF

cdr3_length: 14
d_call: TRBD1
clone_size: -
j_call: TRBJ1-2
v_call: TRBV5-6
cdr3_nt: TGTGCCAGCTTCTGGACAGGCCAATCCTATGGCTACACCTTC
cdr3_aa: CASFWTGQSYGYTF

cdr3_length: 16
d_call: -
clone_size: -
j_call: TRBJ1-2
v_call: TRBV7-9
cdr3_nt: TGTGCCAGCTCCTCAGGACTCACCTATGGCTCCTATGGCTACACCTTC
cdr3_aa: CASSSGLTYGSYGYTF

cdr3_length: 16
d_call: TRBD1
clone_size: -
j_call: TRBJ2-2
v_call: TRBV27
cdr3_nt: TGTGTCAGCAGTTTATACAGGGGGCGTTACACCGGGGAGCTGTTTTTT
cdr3_aa: CVSSLYRGRYTGELFF

cdr3_length: 16
d_call: -
clone_size: -
j_call: TRBJ1-3
v_call: TRBV7-6
cdr3_nt: TGTGCCAGCAGCACCCCAGCACAGAGCTCTGGAAACACCATATATTTT
cdr3_aa: CASSTPAQSSGNTIYF

cdr3_length: 18
d_call: TRBD2
clone_size: -
j_call: TRBJ2-2
v_call: TRBV5-4
cdr3_nt: TGTGCCAGCAGCTATTGGCTCCTAGCGGGAGTAGGGACCGGGGAGCTGTTTTTT
cdr3_aa: CASSYWLLAGVGTGELFF

cdr3_length: 16
d_call: -
clone_size: few
j_call: TRBJ1-5
v_call: TRBV19
cdr3_nt: TGTGCCAGTAGTATAGTTGGGCAGGGTCATGTATCTCCCCAGCATTTT
cdr3_aa: CASSIVGQGHVSPQHF

cdr3_length: 15
d_call: TRBD2
clone_size: -
j_call: TRBJ2-2
v_call: TRBV7-9
cdr3_nt: TGTGCCAGCAGACCCGGACTAGCGGACACCGGGGAGCTGTTTTTT
cdr3_aa: CASRPGLADTGELFF

cdr3_length: 14
d_call: -
clone_size: few
j_call: TRBJ2-1
v_call: TRBV30
cdr3_nt: TGTGCCTGGAGTACGGGCGTATGGCCGAATGAGCAGTTCTTC
cdr3_aa: CAWSTGVWPNEQFF

cdr3_length: 15
d_call: TRBD2
clone_size: -
j_call: TRBJ2-3
v_call: TRBV2
cdr3_nt: TGTGCCAGCGGCGGGACTAGGCTTAGCACAGATACGCAGTATTTT
cdr3_aa: CASGGTRLSTDTQYF

cdr3_length: 13
d_call: -
clone_size: few
j_call: TRBJ2-1
v_call: TRBV9
cdr3_nt: TGTGCCAGCAGCTTCAGCTCCTACAATGAGCAGTTCTTC
cdr3_aa: CASSFSSYNEQFF

cdr3_length: 12
d_call: TRBD2
clone_size: -
j_call: TRBJ2-1
v_call: TRBV27
cdr3_nt: TGTGCCAGCAGCCTGGGGGGGGTTGAGCAGTTCTTC
cdr3_aa: CASSLGGVEQFF

cdr3_length: 16
d_call: -
clone_size: -
j_call: TRBJ1-1
v_call: TRBV4-1
cdr3_nt: TGCGCCAGCAGCCAAGTCCCACGCGGGACAAACACTGAAGCTTTCTTT
cdr3_aa: CASSQVPRGTNTEAFF

cdr3_length: 16
d_call: -
clone_size: -
j_call: TRBJ2-3
v_call: TRBV6-6
cdr3_nt: TGTGCCAGCAGTTCTTTGAGGTGGGACCACACAGATACGCAGTATTTT
cdr3_aa: CASSSLRWDHTDTQYF

cdr3_length: 13
d_call: TRBD2
clone_size: once
j_call: TRBJ2-7
v_call: TRBV2
cdr3_nt: TGTGCCAGCAGTGGGGAGGGTCCTTGGGAGCAGTACTTC
cdr3_aa: CASSGEGPWEQYF

cdr3_length: 16
d_call: -
clone_size: once
j_call: TRBJ2-6
v_call: TRBV29-1
cdr3_nt: TGCAGCGTTTGGGGGGGCCCCGACTCTGGGGCCAACGTCCTGACTTTC
cdr3_aa: CSVWGGPDSGANVLTF

cdr3_length: 15
d_call: TRBD1
clone_size: -
j_call: TRBJ1-2
v_call: TRBV6-1
cdr3_nt: TGTGCCAGCAGTGAAAGGGCAGGGGGTTACTATGGCTACACCTTC
cdr3_aa: CASSERAGGYYGYTF

cdr3_length: 15
d_call: -
clone_size: -
j_call: TRBJ2-5
v_call: TRBV5-4
cdr3_nt: TGTGCCAGCAGCTTCTATAGGTCTGGACTTGAGACCCAGTACTTC
cdr3_aa: CASSFYRSGLETQYF

cdr3_length: 14
d_call: -
clone_size: once
j_call: TRBJ2-7
v_call: TRBV7-9
cdr3_nt: TGTGCCAGCAATCACCGGGACTCGTCCTACGAGCAGTACTTC
cdr3_aa: CASNHRDSSYEQYF

cdr3_length: 15
d_call: TRBD1
clone_size: -
j_call: TRBJ1-4
v_call: TRBV11-2
cdr3_nt: TGTGCCAGCAGCCGACAGGGAGCGGCTAATGAAAAACTGTTTTTT
cdr3_aa: CASSRQGAANEKLFF

cdr3_length: 13
d_call: TRBD1
clone_size: -
j_call: TRBJ1-2
v_call: TRBV30
cdr3_nt: TGTGCCTGGAGTGTAGGGACAGGGGGTATCTACACCTTC
cdr3_aa: CAWSVGTGGIYTF

cdr3_length: 15
d_call: -
clone_size: medium-sized
j_call: TRBJ1-3
v_call: TRBV10-2
cdr3_nt: TGCGCCAGCAGTGGGGAGGATAGCTCTGGAAACACCATATATTTT
cdr3_aa: CASSGEDSSGNTIYF

cdr3_length: 14
d_call: -
clone_size: -
j_call: TRBJ2-7
v_call: TRBV27
cdr3_nt: TGTGCCAGCTTCTCCCGACACAACTCCTACGAGCAGTACTTC
cdr3_aa: CASFSRHNSYEQYF

cdr3_length: 14
d_call: TRBD2
clone_size: -
j_call: TRBJ2-2
v_call: TRBV29-1
cdr3_nt: TGCAGCGTTGGCCTAGCGGGAGAGGCCGGGGAGCTGTTTTTT
cdr3_aa: CSVGLAGEAGELFF